This TCR beta chain was observed in a study of beta chain features in type 1 diabetes. Study at large: In age, gender and cell yields, patients were similar to healthy donors.

Since all of the isolated RNA was reverse transcribed, expressed TCRB transcripts were what got sequenced. Measured with immunoSEQ multiplex PCR; TCRdb has only the in-frame clones, and not every one. The table shows a few hundred thousand clones, with about 13% occurring only once. Germline lookup yields CDR1 LNHNV and CDR2 YYDKDF (reference sequence). The CDR3 spans 17 residues. Trimming at V came to 0 bases and at J to 5 bases, leaving 11 bases not matched to a gene. Notes on the study in general: Patients showed naive, central memory and Treg TCRB repertoires that appeared more similar than those of healthy donors. Shorter templates may be favored by PCR, equally so in patients and controls. cDNA-based reads could over-represent cells with high TCR expression. When Type 1 diabetes patients were examined, their TCRB CDR3s proved moderately but significantly shorter in all four CD4+ subsets.

Note on this clone: Antigen: not known.

This clonotype was obtained from a woman between 18 and 30 years old with type 1 diabetes. The sample taken for sequencing was naive CD4+ T cells from blood. The chain combines TRBV15 with TRBJ2-7; the match to TRBD2 covers 9 bases. The CDR3 here is CATSRDRSWREGNEQYF. The DNA of the CDR3 is TGTGCCACCAGCAGAGATAGGTCCTGGCGGGAGGGAAACGAGCAGTACTTC. The full variable domain, with the rest looked up from reference TRBV15 and TRBJ2-7, is DAMVIQNPRYQVTQFGKPVTLSCSQTLNHNVMYWYQQKSSQAPKLLFHYYDKDFNNEADTPDNFQSRRPNTSFCFLDIRSPGLGDTAMYLCATSRDRSWREGNEQYFGPGTRLTVT.